This is a list of T cell receptor beta chains from one sample in a study of OX40 agonist ivuxolimab in advanced cancers. Clones were read by immunoSEQ multiplex PCR, and TCRdb kept only the in-frame ones, dropping some. In the table there are 60,000 or so clones, around 78% of which are singletons. This sample comprised CD4+ or CD8+ T cells sorted from blood, obtained in a trial of the OX40 agonist ivuxolimab. The receptors shown here come from an adult with an advanced solid tumor such as melanoma, head and neck, liver or kidney cancer. Both conserved end residues are part of each CDR3. Fields, in order: CDR3 protein, CDR3 DNA, V gene, clone size, J gene, D gene. D genes are given only for firm matches. Some rows have no size entry. The others give once, few or many, or a class for an expanded clone.

CASSQVSRVDTEAFF	TGTGCCAGCTCACAAGTTTCCAGGGTAGACACTGAAGCTTTCTTT	TRBV18	-	TRBJ1-1	-
CASSSPGQGNEKLFF	TGTGCCAGCAGTTCCCCGGGACAGGGGAATGAAAAACTGTTTTTT	TRBV28	-	TRBJ1-4	TRBD1
CASSYSGSSGNTIYF	TGTGCCAGCAGTTACTCGGGTAGCTCTGGAAACACCATATATTTT	TRBV6-5	-	TRBJ1-3	-
CAISESNWGETASRAFF	TGTGCCATCAGTGAGTCGAATTGGGGGGAGACAGCCTCCAGAGCTTTCTTT	TRBV10-3	-	TRBJ1-1	-
CASSEAEGHQETQYF	TGTGCCAGCAGTGAAGCTGAGGGGCATCAAGAGACCCAGTACTTC	TRBV2	-	TRBJ2-5	-
CAIPKTEDYEQYF	TGCGCCATCCCTAAGACAGAGGACTACGAGCAGTACTTC	TRBV10-1	few	TRBJ2-7	-
CASSVLGGQETQYF	TGTGCCAGCAGCGTGCTTGGCGGTCAAGAGACCCAGTACTTC	TRBV9	-	TRBJ2-5	-
CASSLGVKLFF	TGTGCCAGCAGCTTAGGGGTAAAACTGTTTTTT	TRBV11-3	-	TRBJ1-4	-
CASSPPAQGAGYEQYF	TGTGCCAGCTCACCACCGGCACAGGGCGCTGGGTACGAGCAGTACTTC	TRBV18	once	TRBJ2-7	-
CASSVGPSGDSYEQYF	TGTGCCAGCAGCGTAGGACCTAGCGGGGACTCCTACGAGCAGTACTTC	TRBV9	-	TRBJ2-7	TRBD2
CASSPYGGSYTDTQYF	TGTGCCAGCAGCCCTTATGGGGGTTCGTACACAGATACGCAGTATTTT	TRBV7-6	-	TRBJ2-3	-
CATRDRGRTDTQYF	TGTGCCACTCGGGACAGGGGGCGCACAGATACGCAGTATTTT	TRBV28	-	TRBJ2-3	TRBD1
CASSVGQENSPLHF	TGTGCCAGCAGCGTGGGACAGGAAAATTCACCCCTCCACTTT	TRBV7-9	few	TRBJ1-6	TRBD1
CASSLAGGRTDTQYF	TGTGCCAGCAGCCTCGCAGGGGGGAGGACAGATACGCAGTATTTT	TRBV5-4	-	TRBJ2-3	-
CATSPRGVTDTQYF	TGTGCCACCAGCCCCCGAGGGGTCACAGATACGCAGTATTTT	TRBV15	-	TRBJ2-3	-
CASSSTGLTNEKLFF	TGTGCCAGCAGCTCGACAGGGCTAACTAATGAAAAACTGTTTTTT	TRBV5-6	-	TRBJ1-4	TRBD1
CASSYSVSGTDEQFF	TGTGCCAGCAGTTACTCGGTTTCGGGGACGGATGAGCAGTTCTTC	TRBV6-5	once	TRBJ2-1	-
CASSRPNEKLFF	TGTGCCAGCTCCAGGCCGAATGAAAAACTGTTTTTT	TRBV18	-	TRBJ1-4	-
CASSLTSTTSGWDTQYF	TGTGCCAGCAGCTTAACCTCCACGACTAGCGGGTGGGATACGCAGTATTTT	TRBV7-3	-	TRBJ2-3	TRBD2
CASVDRAPDTQYF	TGTGCCAGCGTCGACAGGGCTCCAGATACGCAGTATTTT	TRBV2	-	TRBJ2-3	TRBD1
CASNARGTSVYNEQFF	TGTGCCAGCAATGCAAGAGGGACTAGCGTCTACAATGAGCAGTTCTTC	TRBV5-6	once	TRBJ2-1	TRBD2